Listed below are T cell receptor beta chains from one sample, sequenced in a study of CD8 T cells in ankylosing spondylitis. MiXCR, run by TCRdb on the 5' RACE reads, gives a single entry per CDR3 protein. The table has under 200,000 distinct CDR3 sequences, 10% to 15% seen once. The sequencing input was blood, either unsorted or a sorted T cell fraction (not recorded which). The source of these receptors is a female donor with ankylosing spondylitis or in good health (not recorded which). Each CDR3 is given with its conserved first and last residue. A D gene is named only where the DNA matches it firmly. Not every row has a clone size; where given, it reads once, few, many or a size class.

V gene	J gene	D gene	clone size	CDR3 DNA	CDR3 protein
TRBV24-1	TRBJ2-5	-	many	TGTGCCACCAGTGAACAGGGTTTGACCCAGTACTTC	CATSEQGLTQYF
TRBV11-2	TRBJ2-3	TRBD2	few	TGTGCCAGCAGCCCGGGACTAGCGGGAGGCGGCTGGGATACGCAGTATTTT	CASSPGLAGGGWDTQYF
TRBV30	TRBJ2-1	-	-	TGTGCCTGGAGACCTGATTCCTACAATGAGCAGTTCTTC	CAWRPDSYNEQFF
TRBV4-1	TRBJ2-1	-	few	TGCGCCAGCAGCCATGAAGGGGGACTCCCTGTTGATGAGCAGTTCTTC	CASSHEGGLPVDEQFF
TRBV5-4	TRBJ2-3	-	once	TGTGCCAGCAGCCTCGGGACAAAAGCGCAGTATTTT	CASSLGTKAQYF
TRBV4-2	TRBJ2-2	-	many	TGTGCCAGCAGCCCCGGACCCAACACCGGGGAGCTGTTTTTT	CASSPGPNTGELFF
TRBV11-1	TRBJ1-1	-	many	TGTGCCAGCGGAGCTAGTTCCGCGACAACAGGAAAGGGCACTGAAGCTTTCTTT	CASGASSATTGKGTEAFF
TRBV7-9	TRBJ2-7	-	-	TGTGCCAGCAGCTTAAACGCGGGGGCCTCCTACGAGCAGTACTTC	CASSLNAGASYEQYF
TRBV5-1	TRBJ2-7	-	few	TGCGCCAGCAGCTTACAGGGTGCGGGTTACGAGCAGTACTTC	CASSLQGAGYEQYF
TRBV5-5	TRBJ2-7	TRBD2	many	TGTGCCAGCAGCTTGGGACTAGCGGGAGCAATCGACGAGCAGTACTTC	CASSLGLAGAIDEQYF
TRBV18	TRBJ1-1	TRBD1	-	TGTGCCAGCTCACCTCAAAGGGGACAGGGGGACGAAGCTTTCTTT	CASSPQRGQGDEAFF
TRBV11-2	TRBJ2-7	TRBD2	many	TGTGCCAGCAGCTTAAGGGGCGGACTAGCGGTACTTACCTACGAGCAGTACTTC	CASSLRGGLAVLTYEQYF
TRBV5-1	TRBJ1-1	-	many	TGCGCCAGCAGCAGAGAGACAGCTATGAACACTGAAGCTTTCTTT	CASSRETAMNTEAFF
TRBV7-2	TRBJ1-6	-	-	TGTGCCAGCAGCCTCCGTGGGGCCGAAGGGGCTCTCCCCCTCCACTTT	CASSLRGAEGALPLHF
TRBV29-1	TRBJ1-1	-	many	TGCAGCGTTCGAAGGGATCAGAACACTGAAGCTTTCTTT	CSVRRDQNTEAFF
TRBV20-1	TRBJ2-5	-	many	TGCAGTGCTAGAGATTTGGGTCGGGAGACCCAGTACTTC	CSARDLGRETQYF
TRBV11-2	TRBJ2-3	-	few	TGTGCCAGCAGCTTAAACCCGCTGGACCGCTCCGGTCACACAGATACGCAGTATTTT	CASSLNPLDRSGHTDTQYF
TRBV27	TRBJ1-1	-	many	TGTGCCAGCAGCGTCCGGACCCAGGACACTGAAGCTTTCTTT	CASSVRTQDTEAFF
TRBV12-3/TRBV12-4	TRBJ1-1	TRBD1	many	TGTGCCAGCAGTTCCGGGACAGGGGTCATGAACACTGAAGCTTTCTTT	CASSSGTGVMNTEAFF
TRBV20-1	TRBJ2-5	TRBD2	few	TGCAGTGCTAGAGTATCAGCGGGGCCACAAGAGACCCAGTACTTC	CSARVSAGPQETQYF
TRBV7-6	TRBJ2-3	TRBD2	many	TGTGCCAGCAGCTCCGGGACTAGCGGGAGTCGGACAGATACGCAGTATTTT	CASSSGTSGSRTDTQYF
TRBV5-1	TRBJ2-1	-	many	TGCGCCAGCAGCTTGGACTTCAATGAGCAGTTCTTC	CASSLDFNEQFF
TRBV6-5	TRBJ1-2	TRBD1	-	TGTGCCAGCAGTTGGGGGACAGGGGGGAACTATGGCTACACCTTC	CASSWGTGGNYGYTF
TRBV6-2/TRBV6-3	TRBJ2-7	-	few	TGTGCCAGCAGTTACGGAACGTACTACGAGCAGTACTTC	CASSYGTYYEQYF
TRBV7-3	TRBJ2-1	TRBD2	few	TGTGCCAGCAGCTTAACGTTCAGCGGGAGGGCCGATGAGCAGTTCTTC	CASSLTFSGRADEQFF
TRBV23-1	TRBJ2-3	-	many	TGCGCCAGCAGTCAATTCAGCCCCTTCACAGATACGCAGTATTTT	CASSQFSPFTDTQYF
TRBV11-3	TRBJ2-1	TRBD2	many	TGTGCCAGCAGTTCATCGGTATCGGCTAGCGGCTACAATGAGCAGTTCTTC	CASSSSVSASGYNEQFF
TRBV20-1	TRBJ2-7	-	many	TGCAGTGCTAGAGGGACGGTGGACTACGAGCAGTACTTC	CSARGTVDYEQYF
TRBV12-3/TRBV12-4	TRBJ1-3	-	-	TGTGCCATCCACAAAGCCCCTGGACAGATGGATTCTGGAAACACCATATATTTT	CAIHKAPGQMDSGNTIYF
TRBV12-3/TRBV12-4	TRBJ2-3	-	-	TGTGCCAGCAGTCCCCCAGGCCGTACGCAGTATTTT	CASSPPGRTQYF
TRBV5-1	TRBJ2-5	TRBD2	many	TGCGCCAGCAGCTTGGGTCTAGCGGGAGGGCGAGAGACCCAGTACTTC	CASSLGLAGGRETQYF
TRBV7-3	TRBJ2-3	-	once	TGTGCCAGCAGCCTGGGACCTTCTAGCACAGATACGCAGTATTTT	CASSLGPSSTDTQYF
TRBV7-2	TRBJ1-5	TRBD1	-	TGTGCCAGCAGCTTAGCCCCGCAGGGGGGAGAGCCCCAGCATTTT	CASSLAPQGGEPQHF
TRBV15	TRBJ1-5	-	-	TGTGCCACCAGCAGAGATAGGGGAAAGGGCTATAGCAATCAGCCCCAGCATTTT	CATSRDRGKGYSNQPQHF
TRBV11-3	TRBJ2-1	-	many	TGTGCCAGCAGTGGGACTTCCCATCGAAATGAGCAGTTCTTC	CASSGTSHRNEQFF
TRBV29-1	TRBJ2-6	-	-	TGCAGCGGCACCGTCTCGGGGGCCAACGTCCTGACTTTC	CSGTVSGANVLTF
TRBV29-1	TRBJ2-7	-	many	TGCAGCGTTGAGCAGGGGGGGCACGAGCAGTACTTC	CSVEQGGHEQYF
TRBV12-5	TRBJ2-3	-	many	TGTGCTAGTGGTTCAGGCATGGATACGCAGTATTTT	CASGSGMDTQYF
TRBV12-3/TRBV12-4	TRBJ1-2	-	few	TGTGCCAGCAGTTTATATCCAGGGACCTGTGGCTGCACCTTC	CASSLYPGTCGCTF
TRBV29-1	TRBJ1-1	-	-	TGCAGCGTTGTTGGGTCGTCAAAGCGGGGCACTGAAGCTTTCTTT	CSVVGSSKRGTEAFF
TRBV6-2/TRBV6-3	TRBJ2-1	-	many	TGTGCCAGCACCCCATACAGGGTCTACAATGAGCAGTTCTTC	CASTPYRVYNEQFF
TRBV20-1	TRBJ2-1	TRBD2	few	TGCAGTGCTACCACCGGGACTAGCGGTTACAATGAGCAGTTCTTC	CSATTGTSGYNEQFF
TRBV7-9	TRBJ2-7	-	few	TGTGCCAGCAGCTTAGAGATAACGGGGGCCAGCGAGCAGTACTTC	CASSLEITGASEQYF
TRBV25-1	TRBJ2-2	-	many	TGTGCCAGCAATCCCGGGGGGACAGGGAACACCGGGGAGCTGTTTTTT	CASNPGGTGNTGELFF
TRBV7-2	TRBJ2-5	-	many	TGTGCCAGCAGTGATCGGGGGTACCAAGAGACCCAGTACTTC	CASSDRGYQETQYF
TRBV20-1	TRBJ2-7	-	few	TGCAGTGCTCTGGGACTTACCCCTGAACGGGGGCCCTACGAGCAGTACTTC	CSALGLTPERGPYEQYF
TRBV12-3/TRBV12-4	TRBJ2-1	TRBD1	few	TGTGCCAGCAGTTTCGGACAGGTGCTCAATGAGCAGTTCTTC	CASSFGQVLNEQFF
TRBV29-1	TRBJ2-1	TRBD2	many	TGCAGCGTTGAACGACTAGCGGGAGACAATGAGCAGTTCTTC	CSVERLAGDNEQFF
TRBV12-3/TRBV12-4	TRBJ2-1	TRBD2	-	TGTGCCAGCACCATCGGACTAGGCGGGTTCAATGAGCAGTTCTTC	CASTIGLGGFNEQFF
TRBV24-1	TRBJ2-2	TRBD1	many	TGTGCCACCAGTGATTTATCAGGGGGCGACACCGGGGAGCTGTTTTTT	CATSDLSGGDTGELFF
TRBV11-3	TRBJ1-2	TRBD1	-	TGTGCCAGCAGCTCCCATTCACAGGGGGCGGCTGGCTACACCTTC	CASSSHSQGAAGYTF
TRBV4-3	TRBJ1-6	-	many	TGCGCCAGCAGCCAAGAATGGGGCAACTATAATTCACCCCTCCACTTT	CASSQEWGNYNSPLHF
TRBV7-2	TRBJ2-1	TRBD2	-	TGTGTCAGCAGCCCCCGGACTAGCGGATACAATGAGCAGTTCTTC	CVSSPRTSGYNEQFF
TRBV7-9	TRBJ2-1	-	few	TGTGCCAGCAGCACTACTCATAGCGTAGGGACCTACAATGAGCAGTTCTTC	CASSTTHSVGTYNEQFF
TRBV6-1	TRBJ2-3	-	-	TGTGCCAGCATAGAGGCGGGACCCACAGATACGCAGTATTTT	CASIEAGPTDTQYF